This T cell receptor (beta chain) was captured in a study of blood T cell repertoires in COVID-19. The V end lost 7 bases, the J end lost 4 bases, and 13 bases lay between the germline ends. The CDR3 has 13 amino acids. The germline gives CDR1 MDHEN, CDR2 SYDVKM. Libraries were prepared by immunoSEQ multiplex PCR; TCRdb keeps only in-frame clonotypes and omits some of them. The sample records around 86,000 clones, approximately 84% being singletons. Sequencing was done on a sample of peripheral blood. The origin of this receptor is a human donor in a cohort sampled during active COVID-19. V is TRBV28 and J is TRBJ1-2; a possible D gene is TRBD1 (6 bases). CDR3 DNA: TGTGCCAGCACCTGGGGAGGGGGCTATGGCTACACCTTC. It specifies CASTWGGGYGYTF.